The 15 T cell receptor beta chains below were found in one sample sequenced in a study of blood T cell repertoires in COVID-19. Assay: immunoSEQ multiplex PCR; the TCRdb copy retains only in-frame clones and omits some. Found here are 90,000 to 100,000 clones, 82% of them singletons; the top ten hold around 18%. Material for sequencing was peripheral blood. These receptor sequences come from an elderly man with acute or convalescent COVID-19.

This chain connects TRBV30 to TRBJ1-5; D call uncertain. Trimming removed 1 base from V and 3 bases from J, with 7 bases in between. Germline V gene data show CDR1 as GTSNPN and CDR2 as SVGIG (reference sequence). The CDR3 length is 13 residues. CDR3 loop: CAWSENNNQPQHF. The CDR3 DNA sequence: TGTGCCTGGAGTGAAAACAACAATCAGCCCCAGCATTTT.

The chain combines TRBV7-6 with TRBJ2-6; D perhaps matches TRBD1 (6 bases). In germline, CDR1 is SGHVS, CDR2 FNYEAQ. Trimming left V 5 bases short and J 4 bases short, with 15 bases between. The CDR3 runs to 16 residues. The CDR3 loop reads CASSGDRSRGANVLTF. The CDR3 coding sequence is TGTGCCAGCAGCGGCGACAGGTCCCGGGGGGCCAACGTCCTGACTTTC.

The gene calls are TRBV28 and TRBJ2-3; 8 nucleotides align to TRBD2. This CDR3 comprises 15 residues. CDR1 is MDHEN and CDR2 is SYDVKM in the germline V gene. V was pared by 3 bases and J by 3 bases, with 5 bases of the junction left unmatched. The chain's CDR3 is CASSLAVAGTDTQYF. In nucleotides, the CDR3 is TGTGCCAGCAGTTTGGCGGTAGCGGGGACAGATACGCAGTATTTT.

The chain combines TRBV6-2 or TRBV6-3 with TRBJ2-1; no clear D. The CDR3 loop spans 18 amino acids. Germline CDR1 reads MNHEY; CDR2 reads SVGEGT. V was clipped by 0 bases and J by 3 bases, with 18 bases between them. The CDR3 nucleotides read TGTGCCAGCAGTTACTCCCCGGTTTATGCTCACGTCTACAATGAGCAGTTCTTC. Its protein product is CASSYSPVYAHVYNEQFF.

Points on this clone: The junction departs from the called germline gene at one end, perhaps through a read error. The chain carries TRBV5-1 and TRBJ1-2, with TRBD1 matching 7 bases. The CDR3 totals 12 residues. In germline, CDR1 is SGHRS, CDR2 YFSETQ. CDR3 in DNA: TGCGCCAGCAGCTTGGGGACAGGCGCCGGCGCCTTC. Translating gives CASSLGTGAGAF.

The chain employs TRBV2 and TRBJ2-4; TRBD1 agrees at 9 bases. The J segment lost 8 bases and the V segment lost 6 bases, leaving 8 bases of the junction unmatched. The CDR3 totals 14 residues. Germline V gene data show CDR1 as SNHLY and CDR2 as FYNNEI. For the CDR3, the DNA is TGTGCCAGCAGACCTACAGGGGGCGGGGACATTCAGTACTTC. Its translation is CASRPTGGGDIQYF. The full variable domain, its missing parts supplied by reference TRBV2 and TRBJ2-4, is EPEVTQTPSHQVTQMGQEVILRCVPISNHLYFYWYRQILGQKVEFLVSFYNNEISEKSEIFDDQFSVERPDGSNFTLKIRSTKLEDSAMYFCASRPTGGGDIQYFGAGTRLSVL.

The CDR3 DNA follows: TGTGCCAGCAGTGGGACTAGCGGGAGGGGTAAGCAGTTCTTC. It encodes CASSGTSGRGKQFF. The chain links TRBV2 to TRBJ2-1; 15 bases fit TRBD2. Germline-derived CDR1 and CDR2 are SNHLY and FYNNEI. This CDR3 contains 14 residues. With 4 bases clipped from V and 11 bases from J, the junction kept 3 bases outside the gene matches.

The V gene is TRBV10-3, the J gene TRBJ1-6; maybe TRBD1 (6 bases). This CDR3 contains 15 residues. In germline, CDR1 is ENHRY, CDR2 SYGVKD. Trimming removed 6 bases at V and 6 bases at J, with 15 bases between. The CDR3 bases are TGTGCCATCAGGGACAGCAGTTCTCCTAATTCACCCCTCCACTTT. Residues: CAIRDSSSPNSPLHF.

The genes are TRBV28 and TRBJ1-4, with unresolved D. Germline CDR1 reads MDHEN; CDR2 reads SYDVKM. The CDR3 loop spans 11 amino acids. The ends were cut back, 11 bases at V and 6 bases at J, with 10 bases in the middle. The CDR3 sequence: CAGGRDEKLFF. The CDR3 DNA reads TGTGCCGGAGGGCGCGATGAAAAACTGTTTTTT.

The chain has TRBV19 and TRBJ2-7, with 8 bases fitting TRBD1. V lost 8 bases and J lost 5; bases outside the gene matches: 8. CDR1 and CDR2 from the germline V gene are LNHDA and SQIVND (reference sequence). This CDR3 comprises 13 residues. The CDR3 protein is CASGQGLKNEQYF. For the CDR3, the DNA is TGTGCCAGTGGACAGGGTCTGAAGAACGAGCAGTACTTC.

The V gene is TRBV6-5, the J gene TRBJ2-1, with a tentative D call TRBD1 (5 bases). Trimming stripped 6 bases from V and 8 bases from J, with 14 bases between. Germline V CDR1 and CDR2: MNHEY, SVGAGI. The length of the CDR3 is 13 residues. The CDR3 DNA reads TGTGCCAGCAGCCTCGTCAGGGCCTATGAGCAGTTCTTC. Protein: CASSLVRAYEQFF.

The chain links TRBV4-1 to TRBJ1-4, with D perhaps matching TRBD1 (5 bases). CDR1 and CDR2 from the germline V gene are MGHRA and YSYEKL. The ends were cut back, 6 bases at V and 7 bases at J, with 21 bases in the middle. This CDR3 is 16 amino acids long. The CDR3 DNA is TGCGCCAGCAGTCCTACTTACGCGGGACTAGCTGAAAAACTGTTTTTT. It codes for CASSPTYAGLAEKLFF.

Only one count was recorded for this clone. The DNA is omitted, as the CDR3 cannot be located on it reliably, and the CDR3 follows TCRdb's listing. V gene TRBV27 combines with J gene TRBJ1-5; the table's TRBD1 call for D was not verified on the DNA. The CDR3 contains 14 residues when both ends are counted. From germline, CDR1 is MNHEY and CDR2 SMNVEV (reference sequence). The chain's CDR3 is CASSSSDRNQPQHF.

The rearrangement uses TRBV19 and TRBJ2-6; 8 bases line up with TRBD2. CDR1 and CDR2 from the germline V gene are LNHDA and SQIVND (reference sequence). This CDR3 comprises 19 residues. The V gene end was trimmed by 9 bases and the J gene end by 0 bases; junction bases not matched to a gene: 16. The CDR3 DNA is TGTGCCAGCACCGGGGGGGTAGGCGGGAATAGCTCTGGGGCCAACGTCCTGACTTTC. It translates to CASTGGVGGNSSGANVLTF.

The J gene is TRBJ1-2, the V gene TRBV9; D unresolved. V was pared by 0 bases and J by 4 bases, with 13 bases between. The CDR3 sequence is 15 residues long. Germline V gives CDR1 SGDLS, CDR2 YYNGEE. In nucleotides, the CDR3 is TGTGCCAGCAGCGTAGGCGAGGAACCCGGCTATGGCTACACCTTC. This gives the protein CASSVGEEPGYGYTF.